This TCR beta chain emerged from a study of Graves' ophthalmopathy and Graves' hyperthyroidism. CDR3 regions of TCR beta were amplified from RNA transcripts. After a first-round RT-PCR with HTBI primers, a second-round multiplex PCR was run. A single record per CDR3 protein comes from TCRdb applying MiXCR to the multiplex PCR reads. The table has 300,000 to 400,000 distinct CDR3 sequences, 17% seen once; the top ten hold roughly an eighth. Findings and caveats of the study: Most expanded clonotypes in thyroid above 0.001 frequency also showed up in blood.

The length of the CDR3 is 13 residues. Trimming took 1 base from V and 6 from J, leaving 9 bases between them. Germline CDR1 LGHNA, CDR2 YSLEER. This clonotype was seen at least ten times. Its antigen is not known. Source material: peripheral blood. The V call is TRBV4-3, the J call TRBJ1-1; no clear D gene. The clonotype was recovered from an adult man with Graves' ophthalmopathy. CDR3 sequence (DNA): TGCGCCAGCAGCCAAGTGGGTAGAGCTGAAGCTTTCTTT. It specifies CASSQVGRAEAFF.